The 27 T cell receptor beta chains below all came from one sample that was sequenced in a study of T cell changes during pregnancy in multiple sclerosis. Clones were sequenced by immunoSEQ multiplex PCR, and TCRdb holds only the in-frame ones, with some missing. The sample carries about 28,000 clones, about nine tenths recorded once. The source material was CD4+ T cells from peripheral blood mononuclear cells, sampled in the first trimester of pregnancy. These receptor sequences come from a female donor in good health, enrolled as a control in a pregnancy study.

The count of this clone is one. The chain has TRBV27 and TRBJ2-1; D may be TRBD2 (6 bases). V dropped 5 bases and J dropped 0 bases, with 14 bases sitting between them. Germline CDR1 and CDR2: MNHEY and SMNVEV (reference sequence). The CDR3 runs to 16 residues. The CDR3 DNA reads TGTGCCAGCAGTGACCGGGACTGGAGCTCCTACAATGAGCAGTTCTTC. Amino acids: CASSDRDWSSYNEQFF.

J is TRBJ2-2 and V is TRBV29-1; D is uncertain. V gave up 4 bases and J gave up 3 bases, with 3 bases separating them. Germline lookup yields CDR1 SQVTM and CDR2 ANQGSEA. The CDR3 totals 11 residues. This chain's CDR3 is CSVGDTGELFF. In DNA form, the CDR3 reads TGCAGCGTTGGAGACACCGGGGAGCTGTTTTTT.

This clone has a handful of counts. This chain joins TRBV10-3 and TRBJ1-1, with D maybe TRBD1 (5 bases). The CDR3 length is 12 residues. V was cut by 8 bases and J by 3 bases, with 10 bases left in between. The germline CDR1 and CDR2 sequences are ENHRY and SYGVKD. The CDR3 protein is CAIGRADTEAFF. Here the CDR3 DNA reads TGTGCCATCGGCAGGGCGGACACTGAAGCTTTCTTT.

This chain joins TRBV7-3 and TRBJ2-6; D is perhaps TRBD1 (6 bases). CDR3 length: 18 residues. The V end lost 5 bases, the J end lost 3 bases, and 20 bases lay between the germline ends. CDR1 SGHTA and CDR2 FQGTGA come from the germline V gene. Here the CDR3 DNA reads TGTGCCAGCAGCCCCCAGGGGCCTCTAGTGTATGGGGCCAACGTCCTGACTTTC. This gives the protein CASSPQGPLVYGANVLTF.

The rearrangement links TRBV30 to TRBJ1-5, with TRBD1 matching 8 bases. With 8 bases clipped from V and 7 bases from J, the junction kept 10 bases outside the gene matches. The CDR3 consists of 13 residues. Germline-derived CDR1 and CDR2 are GTSNPN and SVGIG (reference sequence). CDR3 DNA: TGTGCCGGACAGGGTATGGGGGGGCAGCCCCAGCATTTT. Translated, it gives CAGQGMGGQPQHF.

The chain uses TRBV6-4 and TRBJ2-1; D perhaps matches TRBD1 (5 bases). Trimming stripped 0 bases from V and 5 bases from J, with 11 bases between. CDR3 length: 15 residues. Germline CDR1 is MRHNA and CDR2 is SNTAGT. CDR3 nucleotide sequence: TGTGCCAGCAGTGACTCGAGTCAGGGTAACAATGAGCAGTTCTTC. This sequence encodes CASSDSSQGNNEQFF.

This clone was recorded a few times. The chain links TRBV2 to TRBJ2-7, with no clear D. Germline assignment: CDR1 SNHLY and CDR2 FYNNEI. There are 15 residues in the CDR3. The germline V and J ends were trimmed by 2 bases and 2 bases, with 13 bases remaining between them. The DNA of the CDR3 is TGTGCCAGCAGTGAACGAGGCAAAGTTACCTACGAGCAGTACTTC. Residues: CASSERGKVTYEQYF. Variable domain in full (rest from reference TRBV2 and TRBJ2-7): EPEVTQTPSHQVTQMGQEVILRCVPISNHLYFYWYRQILGQKVEFLVSFYNNEISEKSEIFDDQFSVERPDGSNFTLKIRSTKLEDSAMYFCASSERGKVTYEQYFGPGTRLTVT.

For the CDR3, the DNA is TGTGCCAGCAGCGTAGCTAGCGCCTTCACAGATACGCAGTATTTT. It encodes CASSVASAFTDTQYF. The chain is built from TRBV9 and TRBJ2-3, with a tentative D call TRBD2 (6 bases). V was shortened by 0 bases and J by 2 bases, with 10 bases between the two germline ends. The CDR3 spans 15 residues. Germline CDR1 and CDR2: SGDLS and YYNGEE. Looking up the rest from reference TRBV9 and TRBJ2-3 gives the full variable domain: DSGVTQTPKHLITATGQRVTLRCSPRSGDLSVYWYQQSLDQGLQFLIQYYNGEERAKGNILERFSAQQFPDLHSELNLSSLELGDSALYFCASSVASAFTDTQYFGPGTRLTVL.

V is TRBV29-1 and J is TRBJ2-7; possibly TRBD1 for D (5 bases). This CDR3 has 12 residues. Trimming took 6 bases from V and 0 from J, leaving 9 bases between them. Germline V gene data show CDR1 as SQVTM and CDR2 as ANQGSEA. The CDR3, as DNA: TGCAGCGTAGGAGACAGCTCCTACGAGCAGTACTTC. It is translated as CSVGDSSYEQYF.

J is TRBJ2-1 and V is TRBV4-3, with D possibly being TRBD1 (6 bases). Trimming removed 4 bases at V and 9 bases at J, with 19 bases between. The V gene's germline CDR1 is LGHNA and CDR2 YSLEER. The CDR3 totals 15 residues. The CDR3 reads CASSPQGNRASEQFF. The CDR3 nucleotides read TGCGCCAGCAGCCCGCAGGGGAACCGGGCCAGTGAGCAGTTCTTC.

V is TRBV29-1 and J is TRBJ1-1; a weak D match, TRBD1 (5 bases). V lost 6 bases and J 1 base, leaving 12 bases between the germline ends. This CDR3 has 13 residues. CDR1 is SQVTM, CDR2 ANQGSEA, per germline. The CDR3 coding sequence is TGCAGCGTAGAACCACAGGCGAACACTGAAGCTTTCTTT. Translation: CSVEPQANTEAFF.

This chain joins TRBV5-4 and TRBJ2-7; 11 bases align to TRBD2. The germline gives CDR1 SGHNT, CDR2 YYREEE (reference sequence). This CDR3 comprises 16 residues. V lost 4 bases to trimming and J lost 4 bases; unmatched junction nucleotides: 10. For the CDR3, the DNA is TGTGCCAGCAGCCTTGACCTAGCGGGGGGAAAGTACGAGCAGTACTTC. Translating it yields CASSLDLAGGKYEQYF. Full variable domain (missing parts from reference TRBV5-4 and TRBJ2-7): ETGVTQSPTHLIKTRGQQVTLRCSSQSGHNTVSWYQQALGQGPQFIFQYYREEENGRGNFPPRFSGLQFPNYSSELNVNALELDDSALYLCASSLDLAGGKYEQYFGPGTRLTVT.

The rearrangement links TRBV19 to TRBJ2-2; D is perhaps TRBD1 (7 bases). Trimming cost V 7 bases and J 4 bases, with 16 bases left between them. In germline, CDR1 is LNHDA, CDR2 SQIVND (reference sequence). The CDR3 runs 15 residues. CDR3 bases: TGTGCCAGTACCACCGACAGGGACTCCACCGGGGAGCTGTTTTTT. Amino acids: CASTTDRDSTGELFF.

Points on this clone: This specimen includes other DNA sequences encoding the same CDR3. This chain connects TRBV7-9 to TRBJ2-5; perhaps TRBD2 as D (6 bases). CDR3 length: 14 residues. CDR1 and CDR2 (germline): SEHNR, FQNEAQ (reference sequence). Trimming stripped 1 base from V and 1 base from J, with 7 bases between. The chain's CDR3 is CASSLGGLQETQYF. The CDR3 DNA sequence: TGTGCCAGCAGCTTAGGGGGACTCCAAGAGACCCAGTACTTC.

The chain employs TRBV14 and TRBJ2-1; 12 positions agree with TRBD2. Looked up from germline, CDR1 is SGHDN and CDR2 is FVKESK. The CDR3 runs to 14 residues. V was clipped by 4 bases and J by 6 bases; unmatched bases: 1. This chain's CDR3 is CASSRLAGVNEQFF. For the CDR3, the DNA is TGTGCCAGCAGCCGACTAGCGGGAGTCAATGAGCAGTTCTTC.

The chain has TRBV28 and TRBJ2-2; D is undetermined. Trimming took off 4 bases at V and 5 bases at J, with 8 bases between the two ends. Germline V gene data show CDR1 as MDHEN and CDR2 as SYDVKM. The CDR3 has 13 residues. The CDR3 DNA follows: TGTGCCAGCAGTTACCCTCAGACCGGGGAGCTGTTTTTT. As protein: CASSYPQTGELFF.

The rearrangement joins TRBV9 to TRBJ2-3, with 7 bases identical to TRBD2. Germline V gene sequence: CDR1 SGDLS, CDR2 YYNGEE. The V segment lost 4 bases and the J segment 0 bases; nucleotides outside the gene matches: 5. This CDR3 is 15 amino acids long. CDR3 sequence: CASSPAGESTDTQYF. CDR3 nucleotide sequence: TGTGCCAGCAGCCCTGCGGGGGAGAGCACAGATACGCAGTATTTT.

The DNA for the CDR3 is TGTGCCAGCAACGATAGGGGGAGTCCCTACAATGAGCAGTTCTTC. Translating gives CASNDRGSPYNEQFF. The V gene is TRBV14, the J gene TRBJ2-1; a weak D match, TRBD1 (6 bases). V shed 7 bases and J shed 2 bases, with 15 bases lying between them. Germline V gene lookup returns CDR1 SGHDN and CDR2 FVKESK. The CDR3 length is 15 residues.

The chain joins TRBV28 to TRBJ2-5; 8 bases line up with TRBD2. Germline V gene data show CDR1 as MDHEN and CDR2 as SYDVKM. The V and J ends lost 6 bases and 2 bases, in that order; junction bases with no gene match: 8. The CDR3 spans 15 residues. The CDR3 region is CASREAGGAQETQYF. CDR3 DNA sequence: TGTGCCAGCAGGGAGGCGGGGGGCGCACAAGAGACCCAGTACTTC.

The V gene is TRBV11-1, the J gene TRBJ1-2; D uncertain. The CDR3 sequence is 16 residues long. Germline lookup yields CDR1 SGHAT and CDR2 FQDESV (reference sequence). Trimming removed 5 bases from V and 0 bases from J, with 16 bases in between. The CDR3 DNA reads as TGTGCCAGCAGCCGGTCATCACCGTCCTCTAACTATGGCTACACCTTC. Translated: CASSRSSPSSNYGYTF.

This sequence joins TRBV18 and TRBJ1-3; D might be TRBD1 (6 bases). V shed 2 bases and J shed 1 base, with 15 bases lying between them. CDR3 length: 17 residues. Germline V gives CDR1 KGHSH, CDR2 LQKENI. The CDR3 is CASSPTYGGPSGNTIYF. The DNA for the CDR3 is TGTGCCAGCTCACCAACGTACGGGGGGCCATCTGGAAACACCATATATTTT.

This clone was observed once. This rearrangement joins TRBV19 to TRBJ2-3; D may be TRBD1 (5 bases). There are 13 residues in the CDR3. The ends were cut back, 6 bases at V and 10 bases at J, with 17 bases in the middle. CDR1 and CDR2 (germline): LNHDA, SQIVND (reference sequence). The CDR3 DNA follows: TGTGCCAGTAGCCCCTCCCCCGACAGTTCGCAGTATTTT. It encodes CASSPSPDSSQYF.

The CDR3 nucleotides are TGCAGCGTTGAAACCGGGACTATGAACACTGAAGCTTTCTTT. It codes for CSVETGTMNTEAFF. The chain has TRBV29-1 and TRBJ1-1, with TRBD1 as a possible D gene (5 bases). Trimming removed 2 bases at V and 0 bases at J, with 10 bases between. Per germline, CDR1 SQVTM and CDR2 ANQGSEA. The CDR3 consists of 14 residues.

The V gene is TRBV30, the J gene TRBJ2-7, with 8 bases matching TRBD2. CDR1 GTSNPN and CDR2 SVGIG come from the germline V gene (reference sequence). CDR3 length equals 14 residues. The V segment lost 4 bases and the J segment 4 bases; nucleotides outside the gene matches: 9. CDR3 sequence: CAWTVRGGTYEQYF. The CDR3 nucleotides read TGTGCCTGGACCGTACGGGGGGGGACGTACGAGCAGTACTTC.

The V gene is TRBV21-1, the J gene TRBJ1-6; the table's D call of TRBD1 was not tested on the DNA. TRBV21-1 is a known pseudogene. The CDR3 is 17 amino acids. The CDR3 DNA sequence: TGTGCCAGCAGCAAAGCGCGGGACAGCTCCTATAATTCACCCCTCCACTTT. Amino acid sequence: CASSKARDSSYNSPLHF.

The chain joins TRBV19 to TRBJ1-4, with a tentative D call TRBD1 (5 bases). V was shortened by 1 base and J by 6 bases, with 12 bases between the two germline ends. The CDR3 runs to 15 residues. Germline-derived CDR1 and CDR2 are LNHDA and SQIVND (reference sequence). CDR3 amino acids: CASSIGSGFDEKLFF. The CDR3 coding sequence is TGTGCCAGTAGTATAGGTTCAGGGTTCGATGAAAAACTGTTTTTT. Combining the CDR3 with reference TRBV19 and TRBJ1-4 gives the whole variable domain DGGITQSPKYLFRKEGQNVTLSCEQNLNHDAMYWYRQDPGQGLRLIYYSQIVNDFQKGDIAEGYSVSREKKESFPLTVTSAQKNPTAFYLCASSIGSGFDEKLFFGSGTQLSVL.

This chain links TRBV18 with TRBJ2-3; 8 nucleotides line up with TRBD2. Trimming at V came to 6 bases and at J to 6 bases, leaving 8 bases not matched to a gene. Germline CDR1 is KGHSH and CDR2 is LQKENI. CDR3 length equals 14 residues. CDR3 sequence reads: CASSGGVPHDTQYF. The CDR3 DNA reads as TGTGCCAGCTCCGGGGGGGTCCCTCACGATACGCAGTATTTT. The variable domain in full, completed from reference TRBV18 and TRBJ2-3, reads NAGVMQNPRHLVRRRGQEARLRCSPMKGHSHVYWYRQLPEEGLKFMVYLQKENIIDESGMPKERFSAEFPKEGPSILRIQQVVRGDSAAYFCASSGGVPHDTQYFGPGTRLTVL.